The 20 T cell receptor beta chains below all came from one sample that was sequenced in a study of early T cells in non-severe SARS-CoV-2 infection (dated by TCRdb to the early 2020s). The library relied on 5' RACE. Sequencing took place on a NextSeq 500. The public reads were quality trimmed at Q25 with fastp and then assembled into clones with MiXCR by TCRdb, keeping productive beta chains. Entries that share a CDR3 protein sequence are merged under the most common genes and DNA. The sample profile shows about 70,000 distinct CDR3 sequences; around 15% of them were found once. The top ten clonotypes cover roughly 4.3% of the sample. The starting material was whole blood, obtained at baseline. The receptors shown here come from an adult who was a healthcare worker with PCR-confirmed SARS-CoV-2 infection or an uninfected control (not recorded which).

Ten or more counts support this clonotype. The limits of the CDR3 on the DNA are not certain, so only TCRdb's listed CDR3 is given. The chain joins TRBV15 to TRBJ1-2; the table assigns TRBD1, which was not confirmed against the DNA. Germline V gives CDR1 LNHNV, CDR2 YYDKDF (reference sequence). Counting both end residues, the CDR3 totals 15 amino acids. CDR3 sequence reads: CATSILAQGAKGYTF.

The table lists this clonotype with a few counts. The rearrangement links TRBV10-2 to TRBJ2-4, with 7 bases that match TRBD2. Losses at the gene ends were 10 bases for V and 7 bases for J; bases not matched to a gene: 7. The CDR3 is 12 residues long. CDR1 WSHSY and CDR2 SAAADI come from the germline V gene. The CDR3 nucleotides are TGCGCCACCGGGGAGGGCGTTAACATTCAGTACTTC. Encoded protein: CATGEGVNIQYF.

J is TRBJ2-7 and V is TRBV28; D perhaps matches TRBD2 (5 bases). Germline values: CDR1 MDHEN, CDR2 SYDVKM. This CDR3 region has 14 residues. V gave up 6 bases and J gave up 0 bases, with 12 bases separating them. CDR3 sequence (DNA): TGTGCCAGCAGGCGACTCACTAGCTCCTACGAGCAGTACTTC. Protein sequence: CASRRLTSSYEQYF.

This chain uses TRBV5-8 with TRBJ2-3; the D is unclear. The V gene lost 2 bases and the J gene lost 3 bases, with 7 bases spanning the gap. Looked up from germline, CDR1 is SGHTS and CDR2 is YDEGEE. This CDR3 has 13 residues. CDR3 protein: CASSFLLTDTQYF. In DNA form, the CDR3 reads TGTGCCAGCAGCTTCCTCCTTACAGATACGCAGTATTTT.

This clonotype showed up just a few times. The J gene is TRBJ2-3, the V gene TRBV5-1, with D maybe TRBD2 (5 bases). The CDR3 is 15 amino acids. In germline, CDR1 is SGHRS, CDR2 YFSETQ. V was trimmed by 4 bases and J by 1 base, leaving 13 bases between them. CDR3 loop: CASSPSGIGTDTQYF. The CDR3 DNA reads TGCGCCAGCAGCCCATCGGGAATAGGCACAGATACGCAGTATTTT.

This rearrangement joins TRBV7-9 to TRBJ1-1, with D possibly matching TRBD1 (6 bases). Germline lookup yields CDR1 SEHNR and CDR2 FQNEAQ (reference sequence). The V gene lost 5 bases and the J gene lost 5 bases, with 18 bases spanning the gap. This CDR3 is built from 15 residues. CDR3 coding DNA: TGTGCCAGCAGCCCCAGGGGCGCGGGTCAGACTGAAGCTTTCTTT. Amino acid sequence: CASSPRGAGQTEAFF.

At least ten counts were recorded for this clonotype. CDR3 region: CSAGDGLADNEQFF. CDR3 sequence (DNA): TGCAGTGCTGGGGACGGACTAGCGGACAATGAGCAGTTCTTC. J is TRBJ2-1 and V is TRBV20-1; 10 nucleotides line up with TRBD2. The germline CDR1 and CDR2 sequences are DFQATT and SNEGSKA (reference sequence). CDR3 size: 14 residues. V dropped 5 bases and J dropped 5; count of bases not matched to a gene: 6.

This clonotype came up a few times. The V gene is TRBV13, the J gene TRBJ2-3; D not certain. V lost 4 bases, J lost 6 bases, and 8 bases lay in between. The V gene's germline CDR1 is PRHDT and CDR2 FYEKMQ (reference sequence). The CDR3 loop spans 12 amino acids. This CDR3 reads CASSSPLDTQYF. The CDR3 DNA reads TGTGCCAGCAGCTCACCACTGGATACGCAGTATTTT. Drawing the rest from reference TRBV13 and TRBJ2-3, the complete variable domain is AAGVIQSPRHLIKEKRETATLKCYPIPRHDTVYWYQQGPGQDPQFLISFYEKMQSDKGSIPDRFSAQQFSDYHSELNMSSLELGDSALYFCASSSPLDTQYFGPGTRLTVL.

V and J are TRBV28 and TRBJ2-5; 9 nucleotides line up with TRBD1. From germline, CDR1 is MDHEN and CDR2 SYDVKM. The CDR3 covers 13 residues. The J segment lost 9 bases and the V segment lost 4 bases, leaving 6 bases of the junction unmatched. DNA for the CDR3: TGTGCCAGCAGTTACAATGGACAGGGGTCCCAGTACTTC. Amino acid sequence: CASSYNGQGSQYF.

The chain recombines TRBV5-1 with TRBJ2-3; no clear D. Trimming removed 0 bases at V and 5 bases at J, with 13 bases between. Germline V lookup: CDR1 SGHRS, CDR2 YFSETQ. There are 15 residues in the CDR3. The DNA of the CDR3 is TGCGCCAGCAGCTTGGCCTTGTTGACCAGAGATACGCAGTATTTT. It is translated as CASSLALLTRDTQYF.

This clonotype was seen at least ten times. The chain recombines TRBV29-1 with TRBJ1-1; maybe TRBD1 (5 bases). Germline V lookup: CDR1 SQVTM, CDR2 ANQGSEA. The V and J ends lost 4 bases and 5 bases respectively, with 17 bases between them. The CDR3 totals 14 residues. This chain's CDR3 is CSVGSTEQITEAFF. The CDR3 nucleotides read TGCAGCGTTGGTTCGACAGAGCAAATAACTGAAGCTTTCTTT.

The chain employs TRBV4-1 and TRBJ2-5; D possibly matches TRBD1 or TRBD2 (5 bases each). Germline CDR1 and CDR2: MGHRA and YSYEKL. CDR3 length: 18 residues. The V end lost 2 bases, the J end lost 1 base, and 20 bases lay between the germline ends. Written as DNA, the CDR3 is TGCGCCAGCAGCCAACCTAGAGGAGGCCCCGGGGCCCAAGAGACCCAGTACTTC. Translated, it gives CASSQPRGGPGAQETQYF.

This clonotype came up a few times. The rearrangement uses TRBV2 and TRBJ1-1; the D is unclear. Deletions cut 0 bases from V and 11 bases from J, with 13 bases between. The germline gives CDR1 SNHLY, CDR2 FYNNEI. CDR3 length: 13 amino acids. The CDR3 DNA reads TGTGCCAGCAGTGAAGCTGGTGCACTAAGGGCTTTCTTT. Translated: CASSEAGALRAFF.

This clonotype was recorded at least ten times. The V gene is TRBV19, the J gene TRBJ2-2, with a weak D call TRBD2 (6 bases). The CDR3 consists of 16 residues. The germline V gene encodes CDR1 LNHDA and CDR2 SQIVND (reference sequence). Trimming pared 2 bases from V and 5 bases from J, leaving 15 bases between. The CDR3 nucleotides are TGTGCCAGTAGTATACTCCGGGGGAGAGGAACCGGGGAGCTGTTTTTT. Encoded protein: CASSILRGRGTGELFF.

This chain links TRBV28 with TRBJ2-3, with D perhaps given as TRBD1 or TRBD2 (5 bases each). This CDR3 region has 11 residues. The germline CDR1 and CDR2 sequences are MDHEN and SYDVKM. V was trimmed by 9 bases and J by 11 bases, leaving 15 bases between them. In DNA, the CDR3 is TGTGCCAGTTTAGGGGCGAGGGGGCAGTATTTT. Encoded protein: CASLGARGQYF.

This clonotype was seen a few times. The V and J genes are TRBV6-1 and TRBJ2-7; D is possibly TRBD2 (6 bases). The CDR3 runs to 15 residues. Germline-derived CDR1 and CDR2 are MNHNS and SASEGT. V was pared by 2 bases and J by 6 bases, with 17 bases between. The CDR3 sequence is CASSEMYGGYGEQYF. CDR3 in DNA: TGTGCCAGCAGTGAAATGTATGGGGGGTATGGCGAGCAGTACTTC.

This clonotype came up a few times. CDR3 in amino acids: CASSSGQGANSPLHF. CDR3 in DNA: TGTGCCAGCAGCTCCGGACAGGGGGCAAATTCACCCCTCCACTTT. V usage is TRBV9 and J usage is TRBJ1-6, with 11 bases that match TRBD1. V gave up 4 bases and J gave up 7 bases; unmatched junction bases: 4. Germline V lookup: CDR1 SGDLS, CDR2 YYNGEE. The CDR3 is 15 amino acids.

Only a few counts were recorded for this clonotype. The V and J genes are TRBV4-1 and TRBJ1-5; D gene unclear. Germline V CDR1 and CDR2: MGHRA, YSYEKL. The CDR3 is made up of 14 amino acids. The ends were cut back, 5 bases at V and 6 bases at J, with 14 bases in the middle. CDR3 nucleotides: TGCGCCAGCAGCGGGTACAGCGGGAGTCAGCCCCAGCATTTT. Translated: CASSGYSGSQPQHF.

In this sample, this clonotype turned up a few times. CDR3 loop: CSAGDRGGGTGELFF. Written as DNA, the CDR3 is TGCAGTGCTGGCGACAGGGGAGGAGGCACCGGGGAGCTGTTTTTT. This sequence joins TRBV20-1 and TRBJ2-2, with 8 bases aligning to TRBD1. J gave up 4 bases and V 5 bases, and 9 bases lay outside the gene matches. CDR1 is DFQATT, CDR2 SNEGSKA, per germline (reference sequence). The CDR3 consists of 15 residues.

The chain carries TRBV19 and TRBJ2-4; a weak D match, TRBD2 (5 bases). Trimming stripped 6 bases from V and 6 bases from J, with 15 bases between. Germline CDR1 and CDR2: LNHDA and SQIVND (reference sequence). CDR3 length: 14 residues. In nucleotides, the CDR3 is TGTGCCAGTAGCCCCCGAACCCGGGGAAACATTCAGTACTTC. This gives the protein CASSPRTRGNIQYF.